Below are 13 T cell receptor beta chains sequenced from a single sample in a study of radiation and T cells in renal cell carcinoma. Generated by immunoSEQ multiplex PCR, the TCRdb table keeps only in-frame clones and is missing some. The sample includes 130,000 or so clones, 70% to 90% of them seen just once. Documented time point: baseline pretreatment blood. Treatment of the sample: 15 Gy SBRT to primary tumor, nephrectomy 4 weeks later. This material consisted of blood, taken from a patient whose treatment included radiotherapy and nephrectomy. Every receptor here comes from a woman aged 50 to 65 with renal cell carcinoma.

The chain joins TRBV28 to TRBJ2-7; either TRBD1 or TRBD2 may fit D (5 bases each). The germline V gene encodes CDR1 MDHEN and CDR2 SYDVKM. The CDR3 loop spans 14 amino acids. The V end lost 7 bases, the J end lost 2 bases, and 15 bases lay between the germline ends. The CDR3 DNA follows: TGTGCCAGCAAAAACCCGGGACGGGCCTACGAGCAGTACTTC. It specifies CASKNPGRAYEQYF.

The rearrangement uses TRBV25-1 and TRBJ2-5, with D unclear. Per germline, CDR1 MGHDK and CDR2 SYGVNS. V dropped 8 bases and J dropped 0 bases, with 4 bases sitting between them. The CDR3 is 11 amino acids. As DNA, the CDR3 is TGTGCCAGCCAGTACCAAGAGACCCAGTACTTC. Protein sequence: CASQYQETQYF.

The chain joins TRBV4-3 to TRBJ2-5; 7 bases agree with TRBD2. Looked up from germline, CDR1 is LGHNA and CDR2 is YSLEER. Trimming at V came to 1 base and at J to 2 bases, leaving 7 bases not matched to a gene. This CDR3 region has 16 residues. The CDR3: CASSQALGGTQETQYF. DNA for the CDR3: TGCGCCAGCAGCCAAGCATTGGGGGGGACTCAAGAGACCCAGTACTTC.

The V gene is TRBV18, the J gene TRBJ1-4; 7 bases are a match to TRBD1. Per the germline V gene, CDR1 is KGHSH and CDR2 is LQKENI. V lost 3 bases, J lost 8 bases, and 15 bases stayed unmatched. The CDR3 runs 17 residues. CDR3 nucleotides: TGTGCCAGCTCACCCCCTGGCCAGACAGGGTTAGGGGAAAAACTGTTTTTT. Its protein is CASSPPGQTGLGEKLFF.

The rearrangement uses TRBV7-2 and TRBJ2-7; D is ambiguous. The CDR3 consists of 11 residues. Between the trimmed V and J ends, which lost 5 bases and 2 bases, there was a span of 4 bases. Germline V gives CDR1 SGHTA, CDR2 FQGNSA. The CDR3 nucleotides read TGTGCCAGCAGCCTGACCTACGAGCAGTACTTC. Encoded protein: CASSLTYEQYF.

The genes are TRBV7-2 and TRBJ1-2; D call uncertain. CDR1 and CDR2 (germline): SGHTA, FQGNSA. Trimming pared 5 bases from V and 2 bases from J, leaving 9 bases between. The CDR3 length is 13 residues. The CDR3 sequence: CASSPTLNYGYTF. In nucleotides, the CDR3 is TGTGCCAGCAGCCCGACATTGAACTATGGCTACACCTTC.

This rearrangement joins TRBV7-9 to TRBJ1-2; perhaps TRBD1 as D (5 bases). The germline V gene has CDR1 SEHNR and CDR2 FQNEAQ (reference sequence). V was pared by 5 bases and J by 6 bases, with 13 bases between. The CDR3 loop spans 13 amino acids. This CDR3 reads CASSPYGAHGYTF. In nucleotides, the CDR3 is TGTGCCAGCAGCCCCTACGGGGCTCATGGCTACACCTTC.

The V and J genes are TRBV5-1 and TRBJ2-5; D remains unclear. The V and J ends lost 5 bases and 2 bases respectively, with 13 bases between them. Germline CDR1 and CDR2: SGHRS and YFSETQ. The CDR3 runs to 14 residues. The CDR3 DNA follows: TGCGCCAGCAGTTTCCCGGAGCAACAAGAGACCCAGTACTTC. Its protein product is CASSFPEQQETQYF.

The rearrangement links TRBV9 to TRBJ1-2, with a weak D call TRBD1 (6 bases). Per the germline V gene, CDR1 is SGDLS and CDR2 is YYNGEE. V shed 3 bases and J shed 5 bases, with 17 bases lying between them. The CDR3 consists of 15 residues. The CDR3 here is CASSAASTGEYGYTF. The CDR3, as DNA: TGTGCCAGCAGCGCCGCTTCGACAGGCGAATATGGCTACACCTTC.

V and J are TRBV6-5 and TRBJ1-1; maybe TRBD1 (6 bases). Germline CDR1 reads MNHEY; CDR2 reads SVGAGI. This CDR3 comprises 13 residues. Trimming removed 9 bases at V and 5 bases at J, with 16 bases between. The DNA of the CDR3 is TGTGCCAGTTGTAATAACAGGGATACTGAAGCTTTCTTT. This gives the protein CASCNNRDTEAFF.

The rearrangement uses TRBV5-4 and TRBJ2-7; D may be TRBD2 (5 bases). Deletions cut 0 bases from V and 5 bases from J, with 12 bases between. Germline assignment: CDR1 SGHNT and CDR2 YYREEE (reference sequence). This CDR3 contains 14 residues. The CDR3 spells CASSLATSPHEQYF. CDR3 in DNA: TGTGCCAGCAGCTTGGCCACTAGTCCCCACGAGCAGTACTTC.

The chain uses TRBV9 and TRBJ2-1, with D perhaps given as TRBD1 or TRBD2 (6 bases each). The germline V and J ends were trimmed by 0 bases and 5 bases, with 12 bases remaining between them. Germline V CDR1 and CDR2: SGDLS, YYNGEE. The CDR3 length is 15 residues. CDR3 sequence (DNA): TGTGCCAGCAGCGTAGAGCCAGGGGAGGACAATGAGCAGTTCTTC. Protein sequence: CASSVEPGEDNEQFF.

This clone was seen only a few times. The CDR3 loop reads CASTPTGTADTQYF. Here the CDR3 DNA reads TGTGCCAGCACTCCCACTGGGACAGCAGATACGCAGTATTTT. This chain joins TRBV6-5 and TRBJ2-3; 7 bases map to TRBD1. The V gene end was trimmed by 7 bases and the J gene end by 4 bases; junction bases not matched to a gene: 8. In germline, CDR1 is MNHEY, CDR2 SVGAGI. CDR3 length: 14 residues.